The 25 T cell receptor beta chains below all came from one sample that was sequenced in a study of T cell responses to AZD1222 COVID-19 vaccine. Repertoires were generated with immunoSEQ multiplex PCR, while TCRdb's copy carries only in-frame clones and drops some. The sample has under 70,000 clones, approximately 80% seen once. The material sequenced was peripheral blood, taken 28 days after the second AZD1222 dose. These receptors were obtained from an adult who received the AZD1222 COVID-19 vaccine.

This clone was picked up a small number of times. V gene TRBV10-1 combines with J gene TRBJ1-4, with D unresolved. This CDR3 has 13 residues. Germline-derived CDR1 and CDR2 are WNHNN and SYGVQD (reference sequence). Trimming left V 5 bases short and J 7 bases short, with 11 bases between. CDR3 region: CASSPGRGEKLFF. Here the CDR3 DNA reads TGCGCCAGCAGTCCCGGACGCGGTGAAAAACTGTTTTTT.

This sequence joins TRBV10-2 and TRBJ2-1, with D tentatively TRBD2 (7 bases). Per the germline V gene, CDR1 is WSHSY and CDR2 is SAAADI. V lost 7 bases and J 5 bases, leaving 18 bases between the germline ends. The CDR3 is made up of 15 amino acids. The CDR3 reads CASTRRGGRNNEQFF. DNA of the CDR3: TGCGCCAGCACTCGAAGGGGGGGTCGGAACAATGAGCAGTTCTTC.

The V call is TRBV6-5, the J call TRBJ1-2, with 10 bases fitting TRBD1. The CDR3 is 15 residues long. V lost 7 bases to trimming and J lost 4 bases; unmatched junction nucleotides: 9. Germline assignment: CDR1 MNHEY and CDR2 SVGAGI. Here the CDR3 DNA reads TGTGCCAGCAAAAAAGGGACAGGGGCGGGCTATGGCTACACCTTC. Its translation: CASKKGTGAGYGYTF.

V and J are TRBV30 and TRBJ1-4, with D possibly TRBD1 on 5 matching bases. V gave up 3 bases and J gave up 8 bases, with 13 bases separating them. Germline V gene sequence: CDR1 GTSNPN, CDR2 SVGIG (reference sequence). The CDR3 length is 13 residues. The CDR3 nucleotides are TGTGCCTGGAGCGTAAGGGGTGAGGAAAAACTGTTTTTT. This gives the protein CAWSVRGEEKLFF.

This clone was found a few times. The chain uses TRBV7-4 and TRBJ2-1; weak D call: TRBD2 (6 bases). V shed 1 base and J shed 8 bases, with 24 bases lying between them. The CDR3 loop spans 18 amino acids. Per the germline V gene, CDR1 is SGHVT and CDR2 is SQSDAQ. Written as DNA, the CDR3 is TGTGCCAGCAGCTTAGAAGAAAGCCAGGGACTCTTAAGGGATGAGCAGTTCTTC. Translating gives CASSLEESQGLLRDEQFF. Full variable domain (remainder filled in from reference TRBV7-4 and TRBJ2-1): GAGVSQSPRYKVAKRGRDVALRCDSISGHVTLYWYRQTLGQGSEVLTYSQSDAQRDKSGRPSGRFSAERPERSVSTLKIQRTEQGDSAVYLCASSLEESQGLLRDEQFFGPGTRLTVL.

The chain links TRBV5-1 to TRBJ1-6, with TRBD1 as a possible D gene (6 bases). Trimming removed 4 bases from V and 8 bases from J, with 10 bases in between. CDR3 length equals 13 residues. CDR1 SGHRS and CDR2 YFSETQ come from the germline V gene. CDR3 amino acids: CASSTNRDSPLHF. CDR3 sequence (DNA): TGCGCCAGCAGCACTAACAGGGATTCACCCCTCCACTTT. Complete variable domain (other parts from reference TRBV5-1 and TRBJ1-6): KAGVTQTPRYLIKTRGQQVTLSCSPISGHRSVSWYQQTPGQGLQFLFEYFSETQRNKGNFPGRFSGRQFSNSRSEMNVSTLELGDSALYLCASSTNRDSPLHFGNGTRLTVT.

The chain employs TRBV27 and TRBJ1-1; D gene ambiguous. CDR1 MNHEY and CDR2 SMNVEV come from the germline V gene (reference sequence). The V end was cut by 5 bases, the J end by 2 bases, with 6 bases between. CDR3 length: 12 amino acids. CDR3 residues: CASSRGNTEAFF. The CDR3 DNA is TGTGCCAGCAGTCGGGGAAACACTGAAGCTTTCTTT.

This clone was counted between two and nine times. The same CDR3 also results from other DNA sequences found in this sample. CDR3 amino acids: CASSSRAASGELFF. CDR3 nucleotide sequence: TGTGCCAGCAGTTCTCGGGCGGCCTCCGGGGAGCTGTTTTTT. The V call is TRBV11-3, the J call TRBJ2-2, with unresolved D. This CDR3 region has 14 residues. Germline loops: CDR1 SGHNT, CDR2 YENEEA. Trimming pared 6 bases from V and 6 bases from J, leaving 14 bases between.

The chain joins TRBV10-2 to TRBJ1-2, with unresolved D. Germline CDR1 and CDR2: WSHSY and SAAADI. This CDR3 has 15 residues. V dropped 4 bases and J dropped 1 base, with 13 bases sitting between them. Here the CDR3 DNA reads TGCGCCAGCAGTGGGGCGGAGAATTTTAACTATGGCTACACCTTC. Amino acid sequence: CASSGAENFNYGYTF.

This sequence joins TRBV5-4 and TRBJ1-5; D possibly corresponds to TRBD1 (6 bases). Germline V gene data show CDR1 as SGHNT and CDR2 as YYREEE (reference sequence). V was shortened by 4 bases and J by 7 bases, with 12 bases between the two germline ends. This CDR3 is 13 amino acids long. The CDR3 reads CASSIQGRQPQHF. CDR3 coding DNA: TGTGCCAGCAGCATACAGGGACGGCAGCCCCAGCATTTT.

The rearrangement uses TRBV7-2 and TRBJ2-5, with D uncertain. Trimming took 6 bases from V and 5 from J, leaving 10 bases between them. CDR3 length: 12 amino acids. Germline CDR1 and CDR2: SGHTA and FQGNSA. The DNA of the CDR3 is TGTGCCAGCAGTAGGAGTTGGGAGACCCAGTACTTC. Protein product: CASSRSWETQYF.

The chain couples TRBV6-5 to TRBJ1-5; no clear D gene. Germline CDR1 is MNHEY and CDR2 is SVGAGI. The CDR3 has 12 residues. V lost 6 bases and J 1 base, leaving 4 bases between the germline ends. CDR3 nucleotide sequence: TGTGCCAGCAGGAGCAGCAATCAGCCCCAGCATTTT. This translates into CASRSSNQPQHF.

The V call is TRBV28, the J call TRBJ1-2, with 8 bases fitting TRBD1. The CDR3 contains 13 residues. V dropped 6 bases and J dropped 8; count of bases not matched to a gene: 8. Germline loops: CDR1 MDHEN, CDR2 SYDVKM. The CDR3 sequence: CASRDRTGSGYTF. CDR3 DNA sequence: TGTGCCAGCAGGGACCGGACAGGGAGCGGCTACACCTTC.

V gene TRBV2 combines with J gene TRBJ1-4; possibly TRBD1 for D (6 bases). The CDR3 runs to 15 residues. Trimming took off 6 bases at V and 7 bases at J, with 18 bases between the two ends. Germline CDR1 reads SNHLY; CDR2 reads FYNNEI. The chain's CDR3 is CASRRGAGFLEKLFF. The CDR3, as DNA: TGTGCCAGCAGGCGGGGGGCAGGCTTCCTTGAAAAACTGTTTTTT.

The chain links TRBV10-3 to TRBJ2-5; weak D call: TRBD1 (6 bases). The CDR3 is 14 residues long. Germline V gene data show CDR1 as ENHRY and CDR2 as SYGVKD. Between the trimmed V and J ends, which lost 6 bases and 1 base, there was a span of 12 bases. The CDR3 bases are TGTGCCATCAGCTGGACAGCCTCCCAAGAGACCCAGTACTTC. Its protein product is CAISWTASQETQYF.

The chain carries TRBV10-1 and TRBJ2-3; the D is unclear. CDR3 length: 15 residues. Trimming cost V 3 bases and J 2 bases, with 12 bases left between them. Germline loops: CDR1 WNHNN, CDR2 SYGVQD (reference sequence). CDR3 loop: CASSDSRPSTDTQYF. For the CDR3, the DNA is TGCGCCAGCAGTGACTCCCGTCCCTCCACAGATACGCAGTATTTT.

The J gene is TRBJ1-5, the V gene TRBV7-8; D might be TRBD1 (5 bases). The CDR3 covers 16 residues. V was clipped by 5 bases and J by 1 base, with 15 bases between them. CDR1 SGHVS and CDR2 FQNEAQ come from the germline V gene. The CDR3 sequence is CASSQYPRASNQPQHF. The CDR3 nucleotides read TGTGCCAGCAGCCAATACCCCAGGGCGAGCAATCAGCCCCAGCATTTT.

The J gene is TRBJ2-2, the V gene TRBV7-2, with D unresolved. The CDR3 is 13 residues long. V was pared by 5 bases and J by 3 bases, with 7 bases between. The germline V gene has CDR1 SGHTA and CDR2 FQGNSA. CDR3 DNA sequence: TGTGCCAGCAGCCAAGATTACACCGGGGAGCTGTTTTTT. It codes for CASSQDYTGELFF.

This chain uses TRBV7-2 with TRBJ2-7; TRBD1 or TRBD2 may be the D gene (5 bases each). V was shortened by 5 bases and J by 5 bases, with 16 bases between the two germline ends. CDR1 and CDR2 from the germline V gene are SGHTA and FQGNSA. CDR3 length equals 14 residues. The CDR3 DNA reads TGTGCCAGCAGCATCTTTGGGGGTCCGGACGAGCAGTACTTC. It is translated as CASSIFGGPDEQYF.

This clone occurred once. The V gene is TRBV6-5, the J gene TRBJ2-5, with D unresolved. The CDR3 contains 14 residues. CDR1 is MNHEY, CDR2 SVGAGI, per germline. Trimming stripped 6 bases from V and 1 base from J, with 12 bases between. The CDR3 reads CASSPLAAQETQYF. The CDR3 nucleotides read TGTGCCAGCAGCCCCCTGGCAGCCCAAGAGACCCAGTACTTC.

This clone is a singleton in its sample. The chain combines TRBV19 with TRBJ1-5, with D possibly matching TRBD1 (5 bases). This CDR3 is built from 20 residues. Per germline, CDR1 LNHDA and CDR2 SQIVND (reference sequence). The V end lost 6 bases, the J end lost 1 base, and 28 bases lay between the germline ends. CDR3 amino acids: CASSRFNPRRGTRSNQPQHF. DNA for the CDR3: TGTGCCAGTAGCAGATTCAATCCCCGTCGGGGGACGAGAAGCAATCAGCCCCAGCATTTT.

In its sample, this clone was seen a few times. V is TRBV29-1 and J is TRBJ2-6; D gene ambiguous. This CDR3 contains 12 residues. The germline V gene encodes CDR1 SQVTM and CDR2 ANQGSEA. V was trimmed by 6 bases and J by 7 bases, leaving 10 bases between them. In nucleotides, the CDR3 is TGCAGCGTCCAGACTGATGCCAACGTCCTGACTTTC. It codes for CSVQTDANVLTF.

V gene TRBV5-1 combines with J gene TRBJ2-2; D gene ambiguous. This CDR3 region has 17 residues. From germline, CDR1 is SGHRS and CDR2 YFSETQ. V lost 3 bases and J lost 6, with 21 bases in between. The CDR3 DNA reads as TGCGCCAGCAGCTCCGATTATTCAGCGTCAGTGGCCGGGGAGCTGTTTTTT. Its translation is CASSSDYSASVAGELFF.

This chain uses TRBV27 with TRBJ1-6; TRBD1 might be the D (6 bases). In germline, CDR1 is MNHEY, CDR2 SMNVEV (reference sequence). The CDR3 is 18 residues long. V was clipped by 1 base and J by 5 bases, with 18 bases between them. CDR3: CASSLFSGGRRNNSPLHF. DNA of the CDR3: TGTGCCAGCAGTTTATTTAGTGGGGGGCGCCGGAATAATTCACCCCTCCACTTT.

In DNA, the CDR3 is TGTGCCAGTAGCTACAGGGGGACGAACACTGAAGCTTTCTTT. Protein sequence: CASSYRGTNTEAFF. V usage is TRBV19 and J usage is TRBJ1-1; TRBD1 matches at 8 bases. CDR1 and CDR2 from the germline V gene are LNHDA and SQIVND (reference sequence). CDR3 length: 14 residues. V shed 6 bases, J shed 1 base, and the junction held 4 bases outside the gene matches.